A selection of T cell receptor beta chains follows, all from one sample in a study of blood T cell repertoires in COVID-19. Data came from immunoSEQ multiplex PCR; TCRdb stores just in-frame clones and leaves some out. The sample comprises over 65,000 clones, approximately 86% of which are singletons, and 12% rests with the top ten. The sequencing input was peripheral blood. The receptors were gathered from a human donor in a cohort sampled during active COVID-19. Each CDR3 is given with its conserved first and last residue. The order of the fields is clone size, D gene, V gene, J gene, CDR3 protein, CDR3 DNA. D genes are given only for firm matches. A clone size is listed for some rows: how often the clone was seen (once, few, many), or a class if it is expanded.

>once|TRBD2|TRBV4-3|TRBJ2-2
CASSQVWGGTGELFF
TGCGCCAGCAGCCAAGTGTGGGGGGGCACCGGGGAGCTGTTTTTT
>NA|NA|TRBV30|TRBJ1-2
CAWSAGNYGYTF
TGTGCCTGGAGTGCAGGGAACTATGGCTACACCTTC
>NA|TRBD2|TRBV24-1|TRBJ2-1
CATSDRTVFQRGVSVGEQFF
TGTGCCACCAGTGACCGGACAGTCTTCCAGCGGGGGGTGTCCGTTGGTGAGCAGTTCTTC
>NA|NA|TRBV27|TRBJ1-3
CASSLQPSSGNTIYF
TGTGCCAGCAGTTTACAGCCTAGCTCTGGAAACACCATATATTTT
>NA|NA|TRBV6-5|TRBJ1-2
CASRPLFGGYGYTF
TGTGCCAGCAGACCCTTGTTCGGGGGCTATGGCTACACCTTC
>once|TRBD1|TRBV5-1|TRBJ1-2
CASSLGAGGRDYGYTF
TGCGCCAGCAGCTTGGGGGCAGGGGGTCGGGACTATGGCTACACCTTC
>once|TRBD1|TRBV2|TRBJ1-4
CASSSSGGNEKLFF
TGTGCCAGCAGCTCTTCAGGGGGCAATGAAAAACTGTTTTTT
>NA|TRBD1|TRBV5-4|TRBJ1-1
CASRNDRARTEAFF
TGTGCCAGCAGAAACGACAGGGCGAGGACTGAAGCTTTCTTT
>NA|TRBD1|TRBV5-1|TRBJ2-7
CASSLGGGELYEQYF
TGCGCCAGCAGCTTGGGAGGGGGCGAACTCTACGAGCAGTACTTC
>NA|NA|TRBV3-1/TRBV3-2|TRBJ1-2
CASKLSGVHGYTF
TGTGCCAGCAAATTATCAGGGGTCCATGGCTACACCTTC
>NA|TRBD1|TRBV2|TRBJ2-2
CASRGTGTVNTGELFF
TGTGCCAGCAGGGGGACGGGGACAGTAAACACCGGGGAGCTGTTTTTT
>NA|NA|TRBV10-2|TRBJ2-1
CASSSGTSFYNEQFF
TGCGCCAGCAGTTCCGGGACAAGTTTCTACAATGAGCAGTTCTTC
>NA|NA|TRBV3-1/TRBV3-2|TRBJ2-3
CASSQYQGMGTDTQYF
TGTGCCAGCAGCCAATACCAGGGTATGGGCACAGATACGCAGTATTTT
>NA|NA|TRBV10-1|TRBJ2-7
CASSESMGLPYEQYF
TGCGCCAGCAGTGAGTCAATGGGGCTCCCCTACGAGCAGTACTTC
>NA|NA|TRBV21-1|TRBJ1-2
CASSSPDRTGGYGYTF
TGTGCCAGCAGCAGCCCCGACAGGACGGGTGGCTATGGCTACACCTTC
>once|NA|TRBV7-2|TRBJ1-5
CASSLARSQPQHF
TGTGCCAGCAGCTTAGCGCGTAGTCAGCCCCAGCATTTT
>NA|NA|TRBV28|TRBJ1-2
CASSLPGARGGYTF
TGTGCCAGCAGTTTACCAGGGGCTCGGGGAGGCTACACCTTC
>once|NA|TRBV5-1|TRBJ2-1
CASSPTMYEQFF
TGCGCCAGCAGCCCAACAATGTATGAGCAGTTCTTC
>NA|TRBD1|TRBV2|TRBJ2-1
CASRQGHPNEQFF
TGTGCCAGCCGACAGGGACATCCCAATGAGCAGTTCTTC
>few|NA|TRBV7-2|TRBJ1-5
CASSPRRSDSNQPQHF
TGTGCCAGCAGCCCGAGGAGAAGCGATAGCAATCAGCCCCAGCATTTT
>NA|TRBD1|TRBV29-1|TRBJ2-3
CSVNTAIDRGRGDTQYF
TGCAGCGTTAACACCGCGATAGACAGGGGGCGCGGTGATACGCAGTATTTT
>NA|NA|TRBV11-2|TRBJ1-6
CASSLGWGEESYNSPLHF
TGTGCCAGCAGCTTAGGGTGGGGGGAGGAGTCCTATAATTCACCCCTCCACTTT
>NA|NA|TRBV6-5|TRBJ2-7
CASSFGGGGTSEQYF
TGTGCCAGCAGCTTCGGGGGAGGGGGTACGAGTGAGCAGTACTTC
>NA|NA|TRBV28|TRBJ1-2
CASSPPGQGSNYGYTF
TGTGCCAGCAGTCCCCCGGGTCAGGGTTCGAACTATGGCTACACCTTC
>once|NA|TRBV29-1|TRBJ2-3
CSVDGQASPDTQYF
TGCAGCGTTGATGGCCAGGCTTCCCCAGATACGCAGTATTTT
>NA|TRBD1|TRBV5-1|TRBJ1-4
CASSLGTGINEKLFF
TGCGCCAGCAGCTTGGGGACAGGGATTAATGAAAAACTGTTTTTT
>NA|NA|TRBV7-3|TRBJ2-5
CASSLRAGSGETQYF
TGTGCCAGCAGCTTAAGGGCAGGGTCGGGAGAGACCCAGTACTTC
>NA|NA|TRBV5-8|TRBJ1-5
CASSLRRGIQPQHF
TGTGCCAGCAGCTTGCGAAGAGGGATTCAGCCCCAGCATTTT
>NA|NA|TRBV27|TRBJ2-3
CASSSYLAESTDTQYF
TGTGCCAGCAGTTCCTATTTAGCGGAGAGCACAGATACGCAGTATTTT
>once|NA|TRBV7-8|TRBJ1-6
CASSLGGGDNSPLHF
TGTGCCAGCAGCTTAGGGGGAGGGGACAATTCACCCCTCCACTTT
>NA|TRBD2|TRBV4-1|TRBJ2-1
CASSQRLAGVVDEQFF
TGCGCCAGCAGCCAACGACTAGCGGGGGTTGTTGATGAGCAGTTCTTC
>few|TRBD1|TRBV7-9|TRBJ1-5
CASSSDRGSNQPQHF
TGTGCCAGCAGCTCGGACAGGGGTAGCAATCAGCCCCAGCATTTT
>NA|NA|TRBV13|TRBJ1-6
CASRPTGYPNSPLHF
TGTGCCAGCAGGCCCACAGGGTACCCTAATTCACCCCTCCACTTT
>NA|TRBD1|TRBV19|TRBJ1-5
CASSPRQGGQPQHF
TGTGCCAGTAGTCCGCGACAGGGTGGCCAGCCCCAGCATTTT
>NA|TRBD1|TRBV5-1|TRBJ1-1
CASRSGQGGTFF
TGCGCCAGCAGATCCGGACAGGGGGGAACTTTCTTT
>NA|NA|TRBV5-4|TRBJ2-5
CASSEGKDRTIKTQYF
TGTGCCAGCAGCGAAGGTAAAGACAGGACGATCAAGACCCAGTACTTC
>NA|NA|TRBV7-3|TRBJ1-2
CASSLTGTSNYGYTF
TGTGCCAGCAGCTTAACAGGGACAAGTAACTATGGCTACACCTTC
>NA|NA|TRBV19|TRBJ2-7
CASSPSAGSYEQYF
TGTGCCAGTAGTCCCTCAGCGGGTAGCTACGAGCAGTACTTC
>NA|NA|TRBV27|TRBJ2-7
CASIRAAGANYEQYF
TGTGCCAGCATCAGGGCGGCAGGGGCAAACTACGAGCAGTACTTC
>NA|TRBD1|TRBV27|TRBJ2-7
CASSSRDRGQRGIYEQYF
TGTGCCAGCAGTTCCCGGGACAGGGGGCAGCGGGGGATCTACGAGCAGTACTTC
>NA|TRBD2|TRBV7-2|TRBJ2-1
CASSLVVSGGASYNEQFF
TGTGCCAGCAGCTTAGTAGTTAGCGGGGGGGCCTCCTACAATGAGCAGTTCTTC